These T cell receptor beta chains were read from a single sample in a study of T cells after yellow fever vaccination. TCRdb independently ran MiXCR on the 5' RACE reads; one entry per CDR3 protein. Among 200,000 to 300,000 distinct CDR3 sequences listed, roughly 6.8% were seen once. Specimen: CD4+ T cells sorted from PBMCs, collected on the day of the yellow fever booster vaccination. These receptors were collected from a man in his thirties or forties who received the YFV17D yellow fever vaccine. Each CDR3 is given with its conserved first and last residue. The order of the fields is J gene, clone size, V gene, D gene, CDR3 protein, CDR3 DNA. D genes are given only for firm matches. Not every row has a clone size; where given, it reads once, few, many or a size class.

TRBJ1-4	.	TRBV20-1	.	CSAGDGLGKLFF	TGCAGTGCTGGGGACGGACTGGGAAAACTGTTTTTT
TRBJ2-1	few	TRBV12-3/TRBV12-4	TRBD2	CASSGNSGTSGTSYNEQFF	TGTGCCAGCAGTGGGAATAGCGGGACTAGCGGGACCTCCTACAATGAGCAGTTCTTC
TRBJ1-4	.	TRBV5-1	TRBD1	CASSPGQGAREKLFF	TGCGCCAGCAGCCCCGGACAGGGGGCGCGAGAAAAACTGTTTTTT
TRBJ2-1	many	TRBV20-1	TRBD2	CSAIISGRSYNEQFF	TGCAGTGCTATTATTAGCGGGAGGTCTTACAATGAGCAGTTCTTC
TRBJ1-2	few	TRBV6-1	.	CASRRDGEDYGYTF	TGTGCCAGCAGACGGGACGGAGAAGACTATGGCTACACCTTC
TRBJ2-2	many	TRBV2	TRBD2	CATDVSGKNTGELFF	TGTGCCACGGATGTTAGCGGGAAAAACACCGGGGAGCTGTTTTTT
TRBJ2-2	many	TRBV4-2	.	CASSQLDGTGELFF	TGTGCCAGCAGCCAACTAGATGGCACCGGGGAGCTGTTTTTT
TRBJ2-1	few	TRBV5-6	.	CASSPERLRSYNEQFF	TGTGCCAGCAGCCCCGAACGACTTCGCTCCTACAATGAGCAGTTCTTC
TRBJ2-1	many	TRBV12-3/TRBV12-4	TRBD1	CASSNGQGKQFF	TGTGCCAGCAGCAACGGACAGGGGAAGCAGTTCTTC
TRBJ2-2	many	TRBV20-1	TRBD2	CSARAGVQVDGELFF	TGCAGTGCTAGGGCGGGAGTCCAGGTTGACGGGGAGCTGTTTTTT
TRBJ2-3	many	TRBV29-1	TRBD2	CSVGTSGADTQYF	TGCAGCGTGGGGACTAGCGGGGCAGATACGCAGTATTTT
TRBJ2-7	many	TRBV5-6	.	CASSSLTTGDTSYEQYF	TGTGCCAGCAGCTCCCTCACGACAGGAGATACTTCCTACGAGCAGTACTTC
TRBJ2-3	many	TRBV6-1	TRBD1	CASSGTGAGTDTQYF	TGTGCCAGCAGTGGGACAGGGGCTGGAACAGATACGCAGTATTTT
TRBJ2-7	many	TRBV7-2	TRBD2	CASSLASGVYEQYF	TGTGCCAGCAGCTTAGCTAGCGGGGTCTACGAGCAGTACTTC
TRBJ2-1	many	TRBV9	.	CASSAFVAARNEQFF	TGTGCCAGCAGCGCCTTCGTGGCGGCTAGGAATGAGCAGTTCTTC
TRBJ1-1	few	TRBV7-2	.	CASSLGGGFEAFF	TGTGCCAGCAGCTTAGGGGGGGGATTTGAAGCTTTCTTT
TRBJ2-7	many	TRBV4-3	.	CASSPDRRRYEQYF	TGCGCCAGCAGCCCAGACAGGCGGCGTTACGAGCAGTACTTC
TRBJ2-3	few	TRBV7-2	.	CASSYRAGPADTQYF	TGTGCCAGCAGCTACAGGGCAGGGCCGGCAGATACGCAGTATTTT
TRBJ2-7	many	TRBV5-1	.	CASRLTTGRSYEQYF	TGCGCCAGCAGACTTACTACAGGGCGATCCTACGAGCAGTACTTC
TRBJ1-5	few	TRBV6-5	.	CASSYSISPAVYSNQPQHF	TGTGCCAGCAGTTACTCGATAAGTCCGGCAGTTTATAGCAATCAGCCCCAGCATTTT
TRBJ2-2	.	TRBV9	.	CASSIMNTGELFF	TGTGCCAGCAGTATTATGAACACCGGGGAGCTGTTTTTT
TRBJ1-3	.	TRBV12-3/TRBV12-4	.	CASSLSGSRAGNTIYF	TGTGCCAGCAGTTTAAGTGGTTCCCGGGCTGGAAACACCATATATTTT
TRBJ2-3	.	TRBV29-1	.	CSVTGRRSILVTDTQYF	TGCAGCGTAACGGGGCGGCGCTCAATTCTAGTCACAGATACGCAGTATTTT
TRBJ2-7	.	TRBV20-1	.	CSARDSIYEQYF	TGCAGTGCTAGAGACAGTATTTACGAGCAGTACTTC
TRBJ2-1	.	TRBV27	TRBD2	CASSTLTSGALYNEQFF	TGTGCCAGCAGTACCTTGACTAGCGGGGCCCTGTACAATGAGCAGTTCTTC
TRBJ1-2	.	TRBV29-1	TRBD1	CSVEPTGIYGYTF	TGCAGCGTTGAACCGACAGGGATCTATGGCTACACCTTC
TRBJ1-1	many	TRBV5-1	.	CASSLGMNTEAFF	TGTGCCAGCAGCTTAGGGATGAACACTGAAGCTTTCTTT
TRBJ2-1	many	TRBV5-1	TRBD1	CASSWGTAPYNEQFF	TGCGCCAGCAGCTGGGGGACAGCCCCCTACAATGAGCAGTTCTTC
TRBJ2-5	many	TRBV15	.	CATSRDSQETQYF	TGTGCCACCAGCAGGGACAGCCAAGAGACCCAGTACTTC
TRBJ2-2	few	TRBV19	.	CASSLQLGELFF	TGTGCCAGTAGTTTGCAGCTCGGGGAGCTGTTTTTT
TRBJ2-3	.	TRBV7-9	TRBD2	CASSLGAGGEDTQYF	TGTGCCAGCAGCTTAGGAGCGGGAGGGGAAGATACGCAGTATTTT
TRBJ2-6	.	TRBV7-9	.	CASNLYSGANVLTF	TGTGCCAGCAACCTGTACTCTGGGGCCAACGTCCTGACTTTC
TRBJ2-1	many	TRBV18	TRBD2	CASSPPGLAGTNEQFF	TGTGCCAGCTCACCACCCGGACTAGCGGGTACAAATGAGCAGTTCTTC
TRBJ2-5	.	TRBV7-2	TRBD2	CASSFTRAGGGETQYF	TGTGCCAGCAGCTTTACCAGAGCGGGAGGGGGCGAGACCCAGTACTTC
TRBJ2-5	.	TRBV9	TRBD2	CASSVGISGTGQETQYF	TGTGCCAGCAGCGTAGGTATTAGCGGGACTGGCCAAGAGACCCAGTACTTC
TRBJ2-1	many	TRBV20-1	TRBD2	CSGGGSVLGREVF	TGCAGTGGGGGAGGGTCGGTACTGGGGCGCGAGGTCTTC
TRBJ2-4	few	TRBV11-2	.	CASRDPGAKNIQYF	TGTGCCAGCAGGGATCCGGGTGCCAAAAACATTCAGTACTTC
TRBJ2-7	.	TRBV20-1	.	CSASRGPYEQYF	TGCAGTGCTTCGAGAGGCCCCTACGAGCAGTACTTC
TRBJ1-5	.	TRBV7-2	.	CASSLDTGQSKPQHF	TGTGCCAGCAGCTTAGATACAGGGCAATCTAAGCCCCAGCATTTT
TRBJ2-7	many	TRBV10-3	.	CAISARGDYEQYF	TGTGCCATCAGTGCCAGGGGGGACTACGAGCAGTACTTC
TRBJ2-1	many	TRBV20-1	TRBD2	CSASTRRTRTSGSYDEQFF	TGCAGTGCTTCGACTAGGAGGACAAGGACTAGCGGGAGCTATGATGAGCAGTTCTTC
TRBJ2-3	few	TRBV19	TRBD1	CASSMTGGLDTQYF	TGTGCCAGTAGTATGACAGGGGGCCTCGATACGCAGTATTTT
TRBJ2-7	.	TRBV19	.	CASSPSVGEQYF	TGTGCCAGTAGTCCTAGCGTGGGCGAGCAGTACTTC
TRBJ2-7	many	TRBV12-3/TRBV12-4	TRBD1	CASRNRGNSYEQYF	TGTGCCAGCAGAAACAGGGGGAATTCCTACGAGCAGTACTTC
TRBJ2-5	many	TRBV12-3/TRBV12-4	.	CASSLGLPGETQYF	TGTGCCAGCAGTTTAGGGCTGCCCGGGGAGACCCAGTACTTC
TRBJ2-7	few	TRBV7-2	.	CASSLVVFPYEQYF	TGTGCCAGCAGCTTAGTTGTGTTTCCCTACGAGCAGTACTTC
TRBJ2-4	few	TRBV7-2	TRBD1	CAIYRGQVKNIQYF	TGTGCCATCTACAGGGGGCAGGTCAAAAACATTCAGTACTTC
TRBJ2-3	.	TRBV12-3/TRBV12-4	.	CASTSRATDTQYF	TGTGCCAGCACGTCTAGGGCAACAGATACGCAGTATTTT
TRBJ1-1	.	TRBV5-1	.	CASSLAGTREAFF	TGCGCCAGCAGCTTGGCCGGTACCAGAGAAGCTTTCTTT
TRBJ2-5	few	TRBV7-2	.	CASSHGGLETQYF	TGTGCCAGCAGCCATGGGGGTCTAGAGACCCAGTACTTC
TRBJ2-3	many	TRBV12-3/TRBV12-4	TRBD1	CASSYSGTGTDTQYF	TGTGCCAGCAGTTACTCCGGGACAGGGACCGATACGCAGTATTTT
TRBJ2-7	few	TRBV6-1	.	CASSEGQVRAYEQYF	TGTGCCAGCAGTGAAGGACAGGTTCGAGCCTACGAGCAGTACTTC